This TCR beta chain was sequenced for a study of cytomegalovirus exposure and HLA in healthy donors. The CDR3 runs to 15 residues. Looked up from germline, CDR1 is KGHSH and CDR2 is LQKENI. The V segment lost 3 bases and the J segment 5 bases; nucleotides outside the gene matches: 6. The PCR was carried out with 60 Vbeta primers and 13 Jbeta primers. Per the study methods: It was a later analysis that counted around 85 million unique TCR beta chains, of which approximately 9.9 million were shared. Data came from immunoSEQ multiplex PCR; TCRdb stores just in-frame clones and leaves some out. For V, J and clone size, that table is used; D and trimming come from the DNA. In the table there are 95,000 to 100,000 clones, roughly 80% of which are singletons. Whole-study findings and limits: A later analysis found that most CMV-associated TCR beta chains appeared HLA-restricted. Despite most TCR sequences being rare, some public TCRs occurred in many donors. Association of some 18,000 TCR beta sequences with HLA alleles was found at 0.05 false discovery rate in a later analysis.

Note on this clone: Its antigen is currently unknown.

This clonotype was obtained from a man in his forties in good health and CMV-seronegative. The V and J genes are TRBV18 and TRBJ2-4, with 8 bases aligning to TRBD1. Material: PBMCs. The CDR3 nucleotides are TGTGCCAGCTCACCTGGACAGGGTTCTGAAAACATTCAGTACTTC. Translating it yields CASSPGQGSENIQYF.